This TCR beta chain comes out of a study of T cell clonotyping in hematopoietic cell transplantation. Background on the study: Recipients' pretransplant samples followed cytoreduction.

CDR1 is SGHVS, CDR2 FNYEAQ, per germline. Trimming pared 1 base from V and 0 bases from J, leaving 14 bases between. The CDR3 contains 17 residues. Time point: recipient sample about 28 days before transplant, after cytoreduction. TCRdb's copy holds only in-frame clones and misses some; the assay was immunoSEQ multiplex PCR. The data contain roughly 30,000 clones, 82% of them seen just once; the ten biggest clones take up about 1.8%. Specimen: peripheral blood mononuclear cells, collected before stem cell transplant. This TCR derives from a man in his forties or fifties with acute myeloid leukemia. Some clones in this sample may be carry-over from other donors' samples. The rearrangement joins TRBV7-6 to TRBJ2-3, with D perhaps matching TRBD2 (6 bases). CDR3 region: CASSLGVGGTSTDTQYF. For the CDR3, the DNA is TGTGCCAGCAGCTTAGGCGTCGGCGGGACCAGCACAGATACGCAGTATTTT.